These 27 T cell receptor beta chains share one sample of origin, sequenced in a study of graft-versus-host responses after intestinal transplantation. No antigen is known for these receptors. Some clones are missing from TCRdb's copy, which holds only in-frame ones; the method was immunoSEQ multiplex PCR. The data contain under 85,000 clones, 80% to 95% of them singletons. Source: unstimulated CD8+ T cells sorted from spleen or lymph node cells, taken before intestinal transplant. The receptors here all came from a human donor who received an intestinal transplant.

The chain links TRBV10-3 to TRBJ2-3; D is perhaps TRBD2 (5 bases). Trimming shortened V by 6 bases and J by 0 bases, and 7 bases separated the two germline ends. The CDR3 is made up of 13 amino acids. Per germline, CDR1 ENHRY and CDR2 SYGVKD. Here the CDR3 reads CAISERSTDTQYF. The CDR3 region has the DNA TGTGCCATCAGCGAGCGGAGCACAGATACGCAGTATTTT.

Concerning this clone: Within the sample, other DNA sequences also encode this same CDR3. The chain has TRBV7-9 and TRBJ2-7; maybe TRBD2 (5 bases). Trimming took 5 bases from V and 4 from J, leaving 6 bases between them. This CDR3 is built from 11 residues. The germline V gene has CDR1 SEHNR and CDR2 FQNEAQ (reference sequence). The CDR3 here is CASSPGYEQYF. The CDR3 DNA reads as TGTGCCAGCAGCCCGGGGTACGAGCAGTACTTC.

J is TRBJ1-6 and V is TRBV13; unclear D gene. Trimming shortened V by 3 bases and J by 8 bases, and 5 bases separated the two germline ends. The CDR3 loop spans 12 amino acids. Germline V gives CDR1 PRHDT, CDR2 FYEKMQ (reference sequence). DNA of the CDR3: TGTGCCAGCAGCTTCGAGGATTCACCCCTCCACTTT. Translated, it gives CASSFEDSPLHF.

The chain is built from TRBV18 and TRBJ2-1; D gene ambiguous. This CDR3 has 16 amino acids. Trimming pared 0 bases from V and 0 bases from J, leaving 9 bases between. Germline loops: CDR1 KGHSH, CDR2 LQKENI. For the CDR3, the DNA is TGTGCCAGCTCACCACCGGGCAAGAGCTCCTACAATGAGCAGTTCTTC. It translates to CASSPPGKSSYNEQFF.

CDR3 in amino acids: CSAPGAYEQYF. CDR3 nucleotide sequence: TGCAGTGCTCCCGGGGCCTACGAGCAGTACTTC. The V gene is TRBV20-1, the J gene TRBJ2-7, with D tentatively TRBD2 (5 bases). CDR3 length: 11 residues. V shed 5 bases and J shed 2 bases, with 7 bases lying between them. The V gene's germline CDR1 is DFQATT and CDR2 SNEGSKA (reference sequence).

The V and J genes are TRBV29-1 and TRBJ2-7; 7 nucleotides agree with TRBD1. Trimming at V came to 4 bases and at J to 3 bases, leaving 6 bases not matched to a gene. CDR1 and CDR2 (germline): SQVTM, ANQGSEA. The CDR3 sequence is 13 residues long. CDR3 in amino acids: CSVVGQPNYEQYF. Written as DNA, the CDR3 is TGCAGCGTTGTGGGACAGCCTAACTACGAGCAGTACTTC.

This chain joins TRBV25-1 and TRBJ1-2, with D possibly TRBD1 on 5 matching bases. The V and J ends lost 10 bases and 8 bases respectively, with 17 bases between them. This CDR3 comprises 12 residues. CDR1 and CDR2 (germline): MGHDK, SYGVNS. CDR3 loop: CATAPGGEGYTF. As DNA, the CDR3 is TGTGCCACCGCCCCGGGGGGGGAAGGCTACACCTTC.

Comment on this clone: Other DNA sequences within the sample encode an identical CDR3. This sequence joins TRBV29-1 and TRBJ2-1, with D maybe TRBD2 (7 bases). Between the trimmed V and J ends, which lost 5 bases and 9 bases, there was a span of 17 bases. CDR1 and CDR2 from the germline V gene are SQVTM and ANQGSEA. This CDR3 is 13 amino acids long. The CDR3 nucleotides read TGCAGCGTTCTGGGGGGGCCCGGCGGTGAGCAGTTCTTC. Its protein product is CSVLGGPGGEQFF.

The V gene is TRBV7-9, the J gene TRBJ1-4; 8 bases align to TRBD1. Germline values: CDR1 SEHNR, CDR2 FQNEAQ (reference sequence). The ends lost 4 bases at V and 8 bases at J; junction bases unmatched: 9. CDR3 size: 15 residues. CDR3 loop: CASSSTGQGREKLFF. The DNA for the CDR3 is TGTGCCAGCAGCTCAACAGGACAGGGTAGGGAAAAACTGTTTTTT.

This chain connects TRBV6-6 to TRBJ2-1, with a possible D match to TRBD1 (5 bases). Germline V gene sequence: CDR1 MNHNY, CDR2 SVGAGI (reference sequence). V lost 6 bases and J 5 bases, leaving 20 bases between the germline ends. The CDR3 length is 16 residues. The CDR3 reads CASSRAVQGPHNEQFF. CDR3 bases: TGTGCCAGCAGCCGAGCCGTGCAGGGTCCCCACAATGAGCAGTTCTTC.

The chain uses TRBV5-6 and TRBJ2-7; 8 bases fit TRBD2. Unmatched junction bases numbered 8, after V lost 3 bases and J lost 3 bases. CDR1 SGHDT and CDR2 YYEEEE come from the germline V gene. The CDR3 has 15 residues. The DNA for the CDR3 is TGTGCCAGCAGCTGCCCTTTGCGGGGGGACTACGAGCAGTACTTC. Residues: CASSCPLRGDYEQYF.

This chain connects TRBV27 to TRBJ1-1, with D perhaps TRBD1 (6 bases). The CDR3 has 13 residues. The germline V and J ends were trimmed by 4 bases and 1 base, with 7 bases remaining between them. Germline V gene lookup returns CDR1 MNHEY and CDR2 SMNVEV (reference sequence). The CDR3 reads CASSWGQNTEAFF. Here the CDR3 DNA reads TGTGCCAGCAGTTGGGGACAGAACACTGAAGCTTTCTTT.

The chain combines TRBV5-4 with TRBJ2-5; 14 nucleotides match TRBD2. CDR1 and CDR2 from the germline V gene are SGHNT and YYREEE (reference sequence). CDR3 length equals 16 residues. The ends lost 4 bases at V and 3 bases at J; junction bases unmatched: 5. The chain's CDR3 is CASSLGLAGGEETQYF. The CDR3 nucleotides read TGTGCCAGCAGCCTCGGACTAGCGGGGGGAGAAGAGACCCAGTACTTC.

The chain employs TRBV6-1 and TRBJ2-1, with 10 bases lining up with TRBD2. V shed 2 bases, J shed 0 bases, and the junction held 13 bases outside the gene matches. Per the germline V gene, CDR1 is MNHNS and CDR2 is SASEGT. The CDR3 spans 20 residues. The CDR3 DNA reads TGTGCCAGCAGTGAACAAGCGGGGGGGCCCCTAGCTAGCTCCTACAATGAGCAGTTCTTC. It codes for CASSEQAGGPLASSYNEQFF.

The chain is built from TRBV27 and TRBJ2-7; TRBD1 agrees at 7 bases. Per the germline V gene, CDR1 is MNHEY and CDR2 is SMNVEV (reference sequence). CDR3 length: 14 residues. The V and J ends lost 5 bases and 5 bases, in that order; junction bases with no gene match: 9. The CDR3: CASSPTPTGHEQYF. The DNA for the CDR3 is TGTGCCAGCAGTCCCACCCCGACAGGGCACGAGCAGTACTTC.

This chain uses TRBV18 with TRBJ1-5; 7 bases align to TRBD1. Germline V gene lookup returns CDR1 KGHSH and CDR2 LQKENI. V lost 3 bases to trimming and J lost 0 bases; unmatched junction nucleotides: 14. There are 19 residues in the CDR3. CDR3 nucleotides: TGTGCCAGCTCACCCCTGGGACAGCCGTTTGGAAATAGCAATCAGCCCCAGCATTTT. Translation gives CASSPLGQPFGNSNQPQHF.

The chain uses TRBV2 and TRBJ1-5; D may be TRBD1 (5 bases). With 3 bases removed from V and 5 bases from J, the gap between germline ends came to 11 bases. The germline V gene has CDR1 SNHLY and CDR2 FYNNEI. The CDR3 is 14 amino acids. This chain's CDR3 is CASSEGQGYQPQHF. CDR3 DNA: TGTGCCAGCAGTGAGGGGCAGGGCTATCAGCCCCAGCATTTT.

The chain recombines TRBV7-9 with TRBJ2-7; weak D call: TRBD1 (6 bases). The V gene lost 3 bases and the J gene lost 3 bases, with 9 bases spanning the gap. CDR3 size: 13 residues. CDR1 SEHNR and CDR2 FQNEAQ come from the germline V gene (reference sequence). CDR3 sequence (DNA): TGTGCCAGCAGCTTCACAGGGTACTACGAGCAGTACTTC. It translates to CASSFTGYYEQYF.

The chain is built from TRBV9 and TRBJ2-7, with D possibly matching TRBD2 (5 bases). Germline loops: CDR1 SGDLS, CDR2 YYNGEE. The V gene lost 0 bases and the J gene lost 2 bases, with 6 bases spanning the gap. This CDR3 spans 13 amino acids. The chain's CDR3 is CASSVDGTYEQYF. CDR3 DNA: TGTGCCAGCAGCGTAGACGGGACCTACGAGCAGTACTTC.

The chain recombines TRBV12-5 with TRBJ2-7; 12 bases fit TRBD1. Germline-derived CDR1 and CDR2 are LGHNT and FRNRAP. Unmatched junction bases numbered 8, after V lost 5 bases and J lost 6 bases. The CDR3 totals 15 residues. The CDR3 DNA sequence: TGTGCTAGTGGTCCCACGGGACAGGGGGCTTCCGAGCAGTACTTC. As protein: CASGPTGQGASEQYF.

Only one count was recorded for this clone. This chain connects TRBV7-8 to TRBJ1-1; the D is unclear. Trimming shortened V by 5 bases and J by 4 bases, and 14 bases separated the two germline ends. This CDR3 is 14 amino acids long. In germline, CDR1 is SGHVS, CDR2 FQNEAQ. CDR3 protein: CASSLSVQITEAFF. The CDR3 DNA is TGTGCCAGCAGCCTATCCGTACAGATCACTGAAGCTTTCTTT.

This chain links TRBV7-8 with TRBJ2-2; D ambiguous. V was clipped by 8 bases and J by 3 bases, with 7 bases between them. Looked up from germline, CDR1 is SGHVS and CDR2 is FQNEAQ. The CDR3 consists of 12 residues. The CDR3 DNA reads TGTGCCAGCGGCCGGGACACCGGGGAGCTGTTTTTT. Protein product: CASGRDTGELFF.

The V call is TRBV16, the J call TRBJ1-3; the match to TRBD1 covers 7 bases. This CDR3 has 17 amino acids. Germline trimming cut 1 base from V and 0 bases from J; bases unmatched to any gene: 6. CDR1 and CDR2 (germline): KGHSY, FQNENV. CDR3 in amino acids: CASSQFLGQSSGNTIYF. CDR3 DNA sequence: TGTGCCAGCAGCCAATTTTTGGGACAGAGCTCTGGAAACACCATATATTTT.

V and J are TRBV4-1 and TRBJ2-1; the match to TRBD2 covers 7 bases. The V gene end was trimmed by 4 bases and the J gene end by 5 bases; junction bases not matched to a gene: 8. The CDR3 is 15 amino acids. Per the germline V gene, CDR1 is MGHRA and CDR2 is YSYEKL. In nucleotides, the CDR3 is TGCGCCAGCAGCCCCGGACTAGGCTGGAACAATGAGCAGTTCTTC. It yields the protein CASSPGLGWNNEQFF.

CDR3 sequence reads: CASSYSGSEAFF. The CDR3 DNA follows: TGTGCCAGCAGTTACTCCGGGTCTGAAGCTTTCTTT. V and J are TRBV6-5 and TRBJ1-1, with D uncertain. Germline loops: CDR1 MNHEY, CDR2 SVGAGI. Trimming removed 0 bases from V and 6 bases from J, with 5 bases in between. The CDR3 spans 12 residues.

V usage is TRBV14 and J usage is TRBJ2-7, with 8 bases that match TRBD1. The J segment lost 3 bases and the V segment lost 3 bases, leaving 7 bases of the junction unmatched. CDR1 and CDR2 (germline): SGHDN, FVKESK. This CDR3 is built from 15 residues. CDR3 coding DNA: TGTGCCAGCAGCCAGCGGACAGGGTTCGGCTACGAGCAGTACTTC. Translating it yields CASSQRTGFGYEQYF.

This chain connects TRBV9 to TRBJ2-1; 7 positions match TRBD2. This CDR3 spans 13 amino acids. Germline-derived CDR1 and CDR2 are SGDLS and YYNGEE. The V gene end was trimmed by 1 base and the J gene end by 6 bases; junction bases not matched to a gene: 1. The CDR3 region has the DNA TGTGCCAGCAGCGTATGGGGGGGCAATGAGCAGTTCTTC. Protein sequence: CASSVWGGNEQFF.